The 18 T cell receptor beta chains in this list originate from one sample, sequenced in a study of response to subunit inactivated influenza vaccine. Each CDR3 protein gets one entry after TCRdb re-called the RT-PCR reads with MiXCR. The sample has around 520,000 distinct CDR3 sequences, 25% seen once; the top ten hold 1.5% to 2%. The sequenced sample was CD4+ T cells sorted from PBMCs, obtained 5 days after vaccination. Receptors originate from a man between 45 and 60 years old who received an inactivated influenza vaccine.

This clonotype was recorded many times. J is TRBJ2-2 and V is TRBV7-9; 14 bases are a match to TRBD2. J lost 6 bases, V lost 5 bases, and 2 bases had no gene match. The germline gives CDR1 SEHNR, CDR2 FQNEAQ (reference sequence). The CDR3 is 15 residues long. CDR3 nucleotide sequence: TGTGCCAGCAGCCAGGGACTAGCGGGAGCCGGGGAGCTGTTTTTT. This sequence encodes CASSQGLAGAGELFF.

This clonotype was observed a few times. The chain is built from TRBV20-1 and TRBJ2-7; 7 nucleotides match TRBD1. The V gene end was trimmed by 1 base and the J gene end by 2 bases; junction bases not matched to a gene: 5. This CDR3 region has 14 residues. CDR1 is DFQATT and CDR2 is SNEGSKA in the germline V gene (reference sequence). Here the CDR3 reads CSARAGTVTYEQYF. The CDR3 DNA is TGCAGTGCTAGAGCAGGGACAGTGACCTACGAGCAGTACTTC.

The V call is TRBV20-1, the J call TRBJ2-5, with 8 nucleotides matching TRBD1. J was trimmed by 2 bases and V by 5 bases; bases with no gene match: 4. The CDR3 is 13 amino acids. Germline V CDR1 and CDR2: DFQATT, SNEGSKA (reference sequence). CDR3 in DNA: TGCAGTGCTGGGACAGGCGGTCAAGAGACCCAGTACTTC. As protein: CSAGTGGQETQYF.

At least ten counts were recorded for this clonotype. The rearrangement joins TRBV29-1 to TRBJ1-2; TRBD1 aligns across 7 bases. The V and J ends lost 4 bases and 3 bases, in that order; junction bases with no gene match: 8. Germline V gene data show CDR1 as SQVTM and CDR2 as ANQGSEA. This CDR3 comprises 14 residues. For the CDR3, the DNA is TGCAGCGTTGTGTTGACAGGGTTTGACTATGGCTACACCTTC. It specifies CSVVLTGFDYGYTF.

DNA for the CDR3: TGTGCCAGCAGTTACTTTATGTCGGCAACTGACTATGGCTACACCTTC. It yields the protein CASSYFMSATDYGYTF. The V gene is TRBV6-5, the J gene TRBJ1-2; D gene uncertain. The V end lost 1 base, the J end lost 3 bases, and 15 bases lay between the germline ends. The length of the CDR3 is 16 residues. In germline, CDR1 is MNHEY, CDR2 SVGAGI.

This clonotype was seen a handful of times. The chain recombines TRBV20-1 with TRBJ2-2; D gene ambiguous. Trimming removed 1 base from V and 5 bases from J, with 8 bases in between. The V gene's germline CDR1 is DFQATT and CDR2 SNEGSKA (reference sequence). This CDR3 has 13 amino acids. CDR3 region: CSARGVETGELFF. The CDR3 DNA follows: TGCAGTGCTAGAGGGGTAGAAACCGGGGAGCTGTTTTTT.

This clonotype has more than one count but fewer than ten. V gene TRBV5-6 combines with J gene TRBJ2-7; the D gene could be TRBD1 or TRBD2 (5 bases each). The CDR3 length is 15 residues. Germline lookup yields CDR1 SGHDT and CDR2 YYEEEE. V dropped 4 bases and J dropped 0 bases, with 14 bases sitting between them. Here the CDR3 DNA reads TGTGCCAGCAGCCAAGAAGGGACCTACTCCTACGAGCAGTACTTC. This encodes CASSQEGTYSYEQYF. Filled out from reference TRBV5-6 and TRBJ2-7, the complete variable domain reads DAGVTQSPTHLIKTRGQQVTLRCSPKSGHDTVSWYQQALGQGPQFIFQYYEEEERQRGNFPDRFSGHQFPNYSSELNVNALLLGDSALYLCASSQEGTYSYEQYFGPGTRLTVT.

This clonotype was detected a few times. This CDR3 reads CSAREGRGYNEQFF. The CDR3 DNA reads TGCAGTGCTAGAGAGGGCAGGGGTTATAATGAGCAGTTCTTC. The genes are TRBV20-1 and TRBJ2-1; a possible D gene is TRBD1 (6 bases). Germline values: CDR1 DFQATT, CDR2 SNEGSKA (reference sequence). The CDR3 extends over 14 amino acids. Deletions cut 0 bases from V and 7 bases from J, with 13 bases between.

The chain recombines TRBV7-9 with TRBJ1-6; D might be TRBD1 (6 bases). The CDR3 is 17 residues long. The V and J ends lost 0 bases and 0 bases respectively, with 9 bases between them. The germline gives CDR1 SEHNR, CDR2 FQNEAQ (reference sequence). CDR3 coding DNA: TGTGCCAGCAGCTTAGCGGGGGCTAGCTCCTATAATTCACCCCTCCACTTT. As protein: CASSLAGASSYNSPLHF.

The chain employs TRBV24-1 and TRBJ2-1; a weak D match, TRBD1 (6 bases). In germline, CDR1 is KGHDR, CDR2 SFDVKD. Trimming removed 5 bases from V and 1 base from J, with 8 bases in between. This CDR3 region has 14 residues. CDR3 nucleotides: TGTGCCACCAGTGTTACAGGGTCCTACAATGAGCAGTTCTTC. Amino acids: CATSVTGSYNEQFF.

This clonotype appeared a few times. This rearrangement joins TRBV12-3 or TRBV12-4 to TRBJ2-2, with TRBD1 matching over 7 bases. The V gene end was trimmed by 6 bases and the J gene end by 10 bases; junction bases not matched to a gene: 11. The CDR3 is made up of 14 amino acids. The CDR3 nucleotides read TGTGCCAGCAGCTCGACAGGGACCCGACCGGAGCTGTTTTTT. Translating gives CASSSTGTRPELFF.

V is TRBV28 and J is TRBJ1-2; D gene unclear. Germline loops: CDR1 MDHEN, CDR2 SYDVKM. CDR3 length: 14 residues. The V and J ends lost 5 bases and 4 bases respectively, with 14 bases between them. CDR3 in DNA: TGTGCCAGCAGTCGGCCCCCCAGGACCTATGGCTACACCTTC. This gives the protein CASSRPPRTYGYTF.

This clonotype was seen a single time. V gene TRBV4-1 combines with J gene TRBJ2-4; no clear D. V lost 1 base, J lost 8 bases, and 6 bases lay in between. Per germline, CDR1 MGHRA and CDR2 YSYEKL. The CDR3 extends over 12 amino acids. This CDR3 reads CASSQVMDIQYF. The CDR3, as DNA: TGCGCCAGCAGCCAAGTTATGGACATTCAGTACTTC.

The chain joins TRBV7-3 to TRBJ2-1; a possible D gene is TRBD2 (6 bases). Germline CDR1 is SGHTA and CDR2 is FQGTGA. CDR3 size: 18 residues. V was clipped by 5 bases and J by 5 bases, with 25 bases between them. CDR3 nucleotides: TGTGCCAGCAGCCTGGAGACAGCCCGGGACTCCCTCAACAATGAGCAGTTCTTC. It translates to CASSLETARDSLNNEQFF.

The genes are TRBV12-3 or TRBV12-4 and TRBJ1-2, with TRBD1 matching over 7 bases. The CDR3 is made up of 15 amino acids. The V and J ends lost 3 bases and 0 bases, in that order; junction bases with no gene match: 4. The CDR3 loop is CASSLTGSPNYGYTF. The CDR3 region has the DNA TGTGCCAGCAGTTTGACAGGGAGCCCTAACTATGGCTACACCTTC.

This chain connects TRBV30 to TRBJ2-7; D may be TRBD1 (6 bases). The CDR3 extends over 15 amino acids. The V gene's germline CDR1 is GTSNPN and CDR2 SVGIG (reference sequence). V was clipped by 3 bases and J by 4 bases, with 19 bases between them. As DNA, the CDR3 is TGTGCCTGGAGAACCTTCCCCGGACAGACGTACGAGCAGTACTTC. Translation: CAWRTFPGQTYEQYF.

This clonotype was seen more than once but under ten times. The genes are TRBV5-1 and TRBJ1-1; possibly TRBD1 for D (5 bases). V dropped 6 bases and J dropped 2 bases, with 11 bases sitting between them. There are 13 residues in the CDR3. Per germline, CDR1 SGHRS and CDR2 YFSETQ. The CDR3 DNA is TGCGCCAGCAAGGAGCAGGGTAACACTGAAGCTTTCTTT. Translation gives CASKEQGNTEAFF.

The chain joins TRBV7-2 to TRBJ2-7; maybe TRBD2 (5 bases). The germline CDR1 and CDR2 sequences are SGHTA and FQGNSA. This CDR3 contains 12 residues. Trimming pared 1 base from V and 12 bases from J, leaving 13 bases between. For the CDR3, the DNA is TGTGCCAGCAGCTTAGGGAGCGGCAGACCGTACTTC. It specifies CASSLGSGRPYF.